The entry below gives a single T cell receptor (beta chain) sequence along with its context. The sample originates from a study of CD4 and CD8 cells across lung adenocarcinoma regions. The CDR3 loop spans 13 amino acids. The germline gives CDR1 MNHNS, CDR2 SASEGT. The germline V and J ends were trimmed by 6 bases and 0 bases, with 9 bases remaining between them. TCRdb reanalysed the PCR reads using MiXCR and keeps one entry per CDR3 protein. The table lists about 16,000 distinct CDR3 sequences, roughly 50% of them singletons. The patients had localized lung adenocarcinoma, a non-small cell subtype. The rearrangement uses TRBV6-1 and TRBJ2-7, with D uncertain. The sample taken for sequencing was CD8+ T cells from the center of a lung tumor. The clonotype was recovered from a female donor with lung adenocarcinoma. The CD4 and CD8 labels of this study may be unreliable. The CDR3 loop is CASSTPTSYEQYF. The CDR3 DNA reads as TGTGCCAGCAGCACCCCGACCTCCTACGAGCAGTACTTC.